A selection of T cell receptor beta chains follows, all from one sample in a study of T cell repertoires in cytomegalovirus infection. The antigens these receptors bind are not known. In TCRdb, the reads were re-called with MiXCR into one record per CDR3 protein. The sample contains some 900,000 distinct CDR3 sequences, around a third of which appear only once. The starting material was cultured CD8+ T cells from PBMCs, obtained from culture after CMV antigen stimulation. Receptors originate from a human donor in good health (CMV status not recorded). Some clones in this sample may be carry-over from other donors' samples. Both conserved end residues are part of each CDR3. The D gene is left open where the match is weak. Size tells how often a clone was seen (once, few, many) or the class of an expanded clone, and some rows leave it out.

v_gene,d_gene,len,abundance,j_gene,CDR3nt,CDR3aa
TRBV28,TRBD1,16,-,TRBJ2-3,TGTGCCAGCAACGAAGGGTTCGGACAGGGGGCAGATACGCAGTATTTT,CASNEGFGQGADTQYF
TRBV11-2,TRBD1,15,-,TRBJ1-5,TGTGCCAGCAGTCGATACAGGGGGACAAATCAGCCCCAGCATTTT,CASSRYRGTNQPQHF
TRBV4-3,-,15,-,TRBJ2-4,TGCGCCAGCAGCCAAGCTGGGGTGGCCAAAAACATTCAGTACTTC,CASSQAGVAKNIQYF
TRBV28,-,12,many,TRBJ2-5,TGTGCCAGCAGGGGCAGGGGAGAGACCCAGTACTTC,CASRGRGETQYF
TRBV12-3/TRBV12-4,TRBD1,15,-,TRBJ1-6,TGTGCCAGCAGTTTACGACAGGGGTTTAGGTCACCCCTCCACTTT,CASSLRQGFRSPLHF
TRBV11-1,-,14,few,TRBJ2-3,TGTGCCAGCAGCCCCCCTTACAACACAGATACGCAGTATTTT,CASSPPYNTDTQYF
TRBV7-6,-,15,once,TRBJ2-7,TGTGCCAGCAGCAATGTATTGGACGGGACCTACGAGCAGTACTTC,CASSNVLDGTYEQYF
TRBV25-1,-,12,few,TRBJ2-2,TGTGCCAGCAGTCGGGGGCCCGGGGAGCTGTTTTTT,CASSRGPGELFF
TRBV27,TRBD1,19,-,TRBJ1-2,TGTGCCAGCAGTTTATCGGGAGCCGGCGAATCAGGGGGCCCTTCGGGCTACACCTTC,CASSLSGAGESGGPSGYTF
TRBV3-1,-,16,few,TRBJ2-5,TGTGCCAGCAGCCTCTCCCCGGGGGTGGGAGGAGAGACCCAGTACTTC,CASSLSPGVGGETQYF
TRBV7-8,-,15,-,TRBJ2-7,TGTGCCAGCAGCTTCCACCCTGCCGACCAGTACGAGCAGTACTTC,CASSFHPADQYEQYF
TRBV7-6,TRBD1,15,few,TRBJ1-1,TGTGCCAGCAGCCCGGAGGACAGGGATCTCACTGAAGCTTTCTTT,CASSPEDRDLTEAFF
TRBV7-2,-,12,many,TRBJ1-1,TGTGCCAGCAGGTACATTAACACTGAAGCTTTCTTT,CASRYINTEAFF
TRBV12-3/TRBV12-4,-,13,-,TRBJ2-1,TGTGCCAGCACCCTGGTCAGTTACAATGAGCAGTTCTTC,CASTLVSYNEQFF
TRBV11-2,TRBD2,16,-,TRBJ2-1,TGTGCCAGCAGCCCGAGACCCACTAGCGGGGGGAATGAGCAGTTCTTC,CASSPRPTSGGNEQFF
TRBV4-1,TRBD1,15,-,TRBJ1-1,TGCGCCAGCAGCCAAGTAATCAGGGGGCCTACTGAAGCTTTCTTT,CASSQVIRGPTEAFF
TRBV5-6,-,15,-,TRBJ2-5,TGTGCCAGCAGCTTGGAGGGCCAGGGATGGGAGACCCAGTACTTC,CASSLEGQGWETQYF
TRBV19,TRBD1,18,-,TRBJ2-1,TGTGCCAGTTCGGGGACAGGGTGGTGGGCGAGCTCCTACAATGAGCAGTTCTTC,CASSGTGWWASSYNEQFF
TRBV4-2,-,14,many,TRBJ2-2,TGTGCCAGCAGCCAAGGAACGAACACCGGGGAGCTGTTTTTT,CASSQGTNTGELFF
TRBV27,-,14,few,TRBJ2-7,TGTGCCAGCAGCCCCCCGGGGTACGAAGGCGAGCAGTACTTC,CASSPPGYEGEQYF
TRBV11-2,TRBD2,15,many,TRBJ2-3,TGTGCCAGCAGTCGGACTAGCGGGGGGCGGGATACGCAGTATTTT,CASSRTSGGRDTQYF
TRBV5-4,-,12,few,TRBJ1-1,TGTGCCAGCAGCTTAAACGAGCTTGAAGCTTTCTTT,CASSLNELEAFF
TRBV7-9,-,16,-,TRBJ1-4,TGTGCCAGCAGCCCCAGACTTTTGGGAAGTAATGAAAAACTGTTTTTT,CASSPRLLGSNEKLFF
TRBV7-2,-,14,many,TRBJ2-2,TGTGCCAGCAGCTCCCACAGCGGCACCGGGGAGCTGTTTTTT,CASSSHSGTGELFF
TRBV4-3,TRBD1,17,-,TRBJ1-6,TGCGCCAGCAGCCGAGGGACAGGGGCGAAAGGGAATTCACCCCTCCACTTT,CASSRGTGAKGNSPLHF
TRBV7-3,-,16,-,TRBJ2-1,TGTGCCAGCAGCACATACGGGACGGCAAACTACAATGAGCAGTTCTTC,CASSTYGTANYNEQFF
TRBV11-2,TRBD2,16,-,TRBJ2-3,TGTGCCAGCAGCTCAGGACTAGCGTCAACCACAGATACGCAGTATTTT,CASSSGLASTTDTQYF
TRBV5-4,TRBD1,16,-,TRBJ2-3,TGTGCCAGCAGTTTTGGGCCGGGGACAGGCACAGATACGCAGTATTTT,CASSFGPGTGTDTQYF
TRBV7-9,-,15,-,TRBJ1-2,TGTGCCAGCAGTCTACCCCAACAGGGAGGGCATGGCTACACCTTC,CASSLPQQGGHGYTF
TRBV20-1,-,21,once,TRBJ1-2,TGCGGTGCTAGAGATGACCTACCGGTTGGGCAGGGCCCCCTGCTGCCCTATGGCTACACCTTC,CGARDDLPVGQGPLLPYGYTF
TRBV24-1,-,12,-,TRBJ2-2,TGTGCCACCAGTGATCCCCCCGGGGAGCTGTTTTTT,CATSDPPGELFF
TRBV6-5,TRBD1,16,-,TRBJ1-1,TGTGCCAGCAGTTCGCTCGTAACAGGGGGTGGTGCTGAAGCTTCCTTT,CASSSLVTGGGAEASF
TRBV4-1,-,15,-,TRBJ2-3,TGCGCCAGCAGCCGAGGCCCCCAAAGTACAGATACGCAGTATTTT,CASSRGPQSTDTQYF
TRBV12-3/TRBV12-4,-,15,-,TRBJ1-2,TGTGCCAGCAGTTTAGTTGTGCTCCGGGGGAATGGCTACACCTTC,CASSLVVLRGNGYTF
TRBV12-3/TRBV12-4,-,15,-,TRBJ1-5,TGTGCCAGCAGTTTTGGGGACACCCCCATTCAGCCCCAGCATTTT,CASSFGDTPIQPQHF
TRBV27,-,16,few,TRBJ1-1,TGTGCCAGCAGTTTACTGGCAGCCCTTATGAACACTGAAGCTTTCTTT,CASSLLAALMNTEAFF
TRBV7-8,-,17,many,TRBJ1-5,TGTGCCAGCAGCTTAGTAGGAGGGTGGACAGGCAATCAGCCCCAGCATTTT,CASSLVGGWTGNQPQHF
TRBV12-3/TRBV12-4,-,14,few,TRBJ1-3,TGTGCCAGCAGAGAGACGGCCGGAGGATGGACCATATATTTT,CASRETAGGWTIYF
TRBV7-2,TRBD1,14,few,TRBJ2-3,TGTGCCAGCAGCTCGGACAGGGAGAGGGATACGCAGTATTTT,CASSSDRERDTQYF
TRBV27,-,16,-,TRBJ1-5,TGTGCCAGCAGCCCCCGTAGGCGTTCCTGGGATCAGCCCCAGCATTTT,CASSPRRRSWDQPQHF
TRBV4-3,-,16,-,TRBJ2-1,TGCGCCAGCACCCTAGGGGCAGATAGCTCCTACAATGAGCAGTTCTTC,CASTLGADSSYNEQFF
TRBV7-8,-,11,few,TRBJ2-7,TGTGCCAGCAGCGTCTACTACGAGCAGTACTTC,CASSVYYEQYF
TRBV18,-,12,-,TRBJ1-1,TGTGCCAGCTCACCTGAGACAGTTGATGCTTTCTTT,CASSPETVDAFF
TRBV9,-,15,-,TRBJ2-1,TGTGCCAGCAGCGTAGAATGGGGGGTCTACAATGAGCAGTTCTTC,CASSVEWGVYNEQFF
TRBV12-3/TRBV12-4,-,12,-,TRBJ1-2,TGTGCCAGCAGTTCCCCTCTCTATGGCTACACCTTC,CASSSPLYGYTF
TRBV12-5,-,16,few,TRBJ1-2,TGTGCTAGTGGTTTGGTATTGGAGGACAGCTCCTATGGCTACACCTTC,CASGLVLEDSSYGYTF
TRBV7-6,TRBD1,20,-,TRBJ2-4,TGTGCCAGCAGCCCATCGACAGGGACCCACGGAATGATAGCCAAAAACATTCAGTACTTC,CASSPSTGTHGMIAKNIQYF
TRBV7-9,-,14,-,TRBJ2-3,TGTGCCAGCAGCTTGGGGCCAGCCCCGGATACGCAGTATTTT,CASSLGPAPDTQYF
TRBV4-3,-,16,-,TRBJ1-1,TGCGCCAGCAGCCAAGCTGGGGGGAGGTATGGCACTGAAGCTTTCTTT,CASSQAGGRYGTEAFF
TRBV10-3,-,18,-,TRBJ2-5,TGTGCCATCAGTGAGTCGAGAGGAGGCAGGGGACCCCAAGAGACCCAGTACTTC,CAISESRGGRGPQETQYF
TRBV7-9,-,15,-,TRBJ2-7,TGTGCCAGCAGCTTAGTCATCGCGGGGACCTACGAGCAGTACTTC,CASSLVIAGTYEQYF
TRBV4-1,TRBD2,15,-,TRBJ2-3,TGTGCCAGCACCTCGCGCGGGGGGGGGGCAGATACGCAGTATTTT,CASTSRGGGADTQYF
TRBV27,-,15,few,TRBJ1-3,TGTGCCAGCAGTTTATCGGAGGCGCCCGGCCACACCATATATTTT,CASSLSEAPGHTIYF